This section outlines one TCR beta chain sequence together with its context. The CDR3 is 17 amino acids. Authors' methods: Reference gene primer amplification yielded estimated nucleated cell counts. Produced via immunoSEQ multiplex PCR; TCRdb's table is partial and in-frame only. V, J and clone size are those of that table, while D and trimming were read from the DNA. Of about 230,000 clones listed, over 65% were seen once; the top ten hold 2.5% to 3%. The data originate from a study of blood T cell repertoires in COVID-19. For the study at large: Sites in the United States, Italy and Spain provided acute and convalescent COVID-19 samples. The analysed material was cDNA or gDNA that came from T cells, B-cell-depleted T cells, or PBMCs.

The genes are TRBV7-5 and TRBJ1-5. TRBV7-5 is a documented pseudogene. Material for sequencing was peripheral blood. The receptor's source is a woman aged 70-85 years with active or convalescent COVID-19. CDR3: CVRSLAKSRGGIGPQHF. In nucleotides, the CDR3 is TGTGTCAGAAGCTTAGCGAAATCAAGGGGGGGTATTGGGCCCCAGCATTTT.